The clone carrying this T cell receptor (beta chain) was seen ten or more times. As yet, its antigen is unknown. Germline V gives CDR1 SGDLS, CDR2 YYNGEE. The CDR3 length is 14 residues. V gave up 0 bases and J gave up 4 bases, with 10 bases separating them. The source of the sample is a study of T cells after yellow fever vaccination. Whole-study findings and limits: There was a small share of clonotypes that showed up in both the CD4 and CD8 compartments. Faster peaking, at day 5 versus 15, marked a secondary response that was weaker. Abundant bulk-population clonotypes could contaminate the FACS-sorted repertoires. Post-booster repertoires again held most primary-vaccination clones (around 95% CD4, roughly 88% CD8).

TCRdb re-called the 5' RACE reads with MiXCR, one entry per CDR3 protein. Of over 150,000 distinct CDR3 sequences detected, approximately 6.2% appear once; the ten largest clones hold 2.5% to 3.5%. Specimen: CD4+ T cells sorted from PBMCs, collected on the day of the first yellow fever vaccination. The receptor was derived from a man aged 18 to 29 who received the YFV17D yellow fever vaccine. The chain carries TRBV9 and TRBJ2-5; D unclear. The CDR3 is CASSVGPTPETQYF. CDR3 nucleotide sequence: TGTGCCAGCAGCGTAGGGCCCACGCCAGAGACCCAGTACTTC.